This TCR beta chain emerged from a study of blood T cell repertoires in COVID-19 (TCRdb year 2020). Study-wide context: Samples from collaborators originated in the United States, Italy and Spain and spanned both the acute and convalescent phases of COVID-19. A freely available public database, intended as a resource for researchers studying the immune response to SARS-CoV-2, is where the repertoires were released. Where available, HLA class I and class II types were taken from metadata supplied by the sample provider and were not determined by assay-based typing. Deeply sampled blood TCRbeta repertoires from subjects exposed to, actively infected with, or recovered from COVID-19 were included in the dataset. The sample metadata nearly always contained a de-identified subject ID, COVID-19 status, age in years and sex. The samples were drawn from two sources: the first 160 participants of the ongoing ImmuneRACE study, and over 1,000 subjects contributed by 6 global collaborators. The material from the prospective study consisted of cDNA or gDNA derived from T cells, B-cell-depleted T cells, or PBMCs. Summary of the overall study and its limitations: The quantity of clinical and demographic metadata differed by source and by participant and was supplied without curation.

Participants in the prospective study were enrolled through a virtual design, were aged roughly 18 to 90 years, and lived in roughly 25 United States geographic areas. In the prospective study, participants were assigned to cohorts based on the clinical history participants reported in a screening survey and a study questionnaire. In the prospective study, mobile phlebotomists collected whole blood, serum and a nasopharyngeal or oropharyngeal swab from each participant. Prospective study participants could optionally give additional blood draws and questionnaires over an approximately 2-month period. Blood samples from the prospective study were shipped frozen or at room temperature prior to DNA extraction. Points on this clone: The clone's antigen remains unknown. No much larger clone is present one base from it, and per-base qualities are unavailable.

The CDR3 spans 15 residues, from the cysteine through the phenylalanine. The DNA shown is the 45-base CDR3, in frame from base 1. Germline trimming: 5 bases from V, 8 bases from J; junction bases outside gene matches: 12. For CDR1 and CDR2, the germline V gene (reference sequence) lists SEHNR and FQNEAQ. TCRbeta CDR3 regions were amplified from genomic DNA using the immunoSEQ Assay, a bias-controlled multiplex PCR. Per the original workflow: The number of nucleated cells in each sample was estimated by amplification of reference gene primers within the assay. To quantify the absolute abundance of each unique TCRbeta CDR3 rearrangement, sequence reads were collapsed and filtered. For each sample, productive Simpson clonality was calculated as the square root of Simpson's diversity index across productive rearrangements. TCRdb holds this immuneACCESS table with in-frame rearrangements only. Some clones are missing; in checked studies, unresolved V genes explain under half, and the rest has no known cause. V, J and clone size are taken as reported in that table, and D and trimming were inferred from the DNA itself. The sample table contains 200,000 or so clones; only one count was recorded for 85% to 90% of them. 3% to 3.5% of the sample goes to the ten largest clones.

The receptor chain draws on TRBV7-9 and TRBJ1-2, with 9 junctional bases fitting TRBD1. The receptor was isolated from a woman younger than 30 in a cohort exposed to, infected with or recovered from COVID-19 (not recorded which). What was sequenced was PBMCs or T cells enriched from blood (not recorded which). In nucleotides, the sequence is TGTGCCAGCAGCCCCCGGACAGGGGCCCAGGGGGGCTACACCTTC. This is translated as CASSPRTGAQGGYTF.